This entry lists 13 T cell receptor beta chains sequenced from one sample in a study of identical twins. MiXCR, applied by TCRdb to the 5' RACE reads, yields one record per CDR3 protein. The data contain under 350,000 distinct CDR3 sequences, around 9.7% of them singletons. These data were also reused for a study on yellow fever vaccine responses in identical twins.

What was sequenced was CD8+ T cells sorted from blood. Source of these receptors: a young woman in good health.

This clonotype was counted only a few times. The chain links TRBV15 to TRBJ2-7, with D perhaps TRBD2 (5 bases). This CDR3 comprises 15 residues. V lost 1 base to trimming and J lost 6 bases, with 16 bases between them. The germline V gene encodes CDR1 LNHNV and CDR2 YYDKDF (reference sequence). This CDR3 reads CATSRAGAAPSEQYF. CDR3 in DNA: TGTGCCACCAGCAGAGCAGGAGCGGCCCCCAGCGAGCAGTACTTC.

This clonotype has just a few counts. The V and J genes are TRBV9 and TRBJ1-2; D uncertain. The CDR3 consists of 16 residues. Trimming shortened V by 0 bases and J by 3 bases, and 15 bases separated the two germline ends. The germline CDR1 and CDR2 sequences are SGDLS and YYNGEE. CDR3 DNA sequence: TGTGCCAGCAGCGTAGACGGAACGGTCGGTGACTATGGCTACACCTTC. The encoded protein is CASSVDGTVGDYGYTF.

This clonotype was observed many times. The chain uses TRBV7-9 and TRBJ1-1, with D uncertain. V lost 5 bases, J lost 3 bases, and 13 bases lay in between. The CDR3 consists of 14 residues. Per germline, CDR1 SEHNR and CDR2 FQNEAQ (reference sequence). CDR3 residues: CASSPDWGDTEAFF. CDR3 DNA sequence: TGTGCCAGCAGCCCCGATTGGGGAGACACTGAAGCTTTCTTT.

V gene TRBV4-2 combines with J gene TRBJ2-5; D unclear. Germline values: CDR1 LGHNA, CDR2 YNFKEQ. This CDR3 contains 14 residues. Trimming shortened V by 4 bases and J by 1 base, and 10 bases separated the two germline ends. The CDR3 sequence is CASSPEMSQETQYF. In nucleotides, the CDR3 is TGTGCCAGCAGCCCGGAGATGAGCCAAGAGACCCAGTACTTC.

This clonotype was detected only a few times. The rearrangement links TRBV28 to TRBJ1-1, with a possible D match to TRBD1 (6 bases). The germline CDR1 and CDR2 sequences are MDHEN and SYDVKM. This CDR3 has 16 residues. V dropped 1 base and J dropped 1 base, with 13 bases sitting between them. The CDR3 sequence: CASSLYLRGANTEAFF. CDR3 sequence (DNA): TGTGCCAGCAGTTTATATCTACGGGGGGCGAACACTGAAGCTTTCTTT.

This chain uses TRBV7-7 with TRBJ2-1, with 7 nucleotides matching TRBD2. The CDR3 runs to 13 residues. From germline, CDR1 is SSHAT and CDR2 FNYEAQ (reference sequence). The DNA for the CDR3 is TGTGCTAGCCGGGGGGTGGCGGACGATGAGCAGTTCTTC. It specifies CASRGVADDEQFF.

In its sample, this clonotype was seen once. At one end the junction does not follow the germline gene, possibly because of a read error. The V gene is TRBV11-2, the J gene TRBJ2-1, with TRBD2 as a possible D gene (6 bases). Germline V lookup: CDR1 SGHAT, CDR2 FQNNGV. There are 14 residues in the CDR3. The DNA of the CDR3 is TGTGCCAGCAGCCCCGGGGGATGGGGCGATGAGCAGTTATTC. The encoded protein is CASSPGGWGDEQLF.

The chain combines TRBV2 with TRBJ2-7; D is possibly TRBD2 (5 bases). Germline lookup yields CDR1 SNHLY and CDR2 FYNNEI. Trimming cost V 8 bases and J 3 bases, with 11 bases left between them. The CDR3 has 12 residues. CDR3 coding DNA: TGTGCCAGCGTAGGACTGTACTACGAGCAGTACTTC. Amino acid sequence: CASVGLYYEQYF.

This clonotype was seen ten or more times. This chain joins TRBV4-3 and TRBJ2-3; D gene ambiguous. Germline assignment: CDR1 LGHNA and CDR2 YSLEER. CDR3 length: 15 amino acids. Trimming cost V 0 bases and J 3 bases, with 10 bases left between them. CDR3 DNA: TGCGCCAGCAGCCAAGATTTTGAGTATACAGATACGCAGTATTTT. Its protein product is CASSQDFEYTDTQYF.

This clonotype was recorded many times. The chain couples TRBV29-1 to TRBJ2-7; D is unclear. The CDR3 loop spans 12 amino acids. In germline, CDR1 is SQVTM, CDR2 ANQGSEA. The V end was cut by 4 bases, the J end by 4 bases, with 11 bases between. The CDR3 loop is CSVVGLGYEQYF. CDR3 nucleotides: TGCAGCGTTGTTGGGCTGGGTTACGAGCAGTACTTC.

This clonotype showed up just a few times. V is TRBV3-1 and J is TRBJ1-6; D remains unclear. The germline V gene has CDR1 LGHDT and CDR2 YNNKEL (reference sequence). The CDR3 is made up of 14 amino acids. Deletions cut 4 bases from V and 9 bases from J, with 13 bases between. The CDR3 nucleotides are TGTGCCAGCAGCCCTGCCTCGAGGACTTCACCCCTCCACTTT. As protein: CASSPASRTSPLHF.

The V gene is TRBV24-1, the J gene TRBJ2-1, with no clear D. The CDR3 totals 11 residues. V was cut by 7 bases and J by 6 bases, with 6 bases left in between. Germline V gene data show CDR1 as KGHDR and CDR2 as SFDVKD. The CDR3 nucleotides are TGTGCCACCAGGTTCGGCAATGAGCAGTTCTTC. Its protein product is CATRFGNEQFF.

This clonotype appeared many times. This chain links TRBV7-9 with TRBJ2-5; possible D gene TRBD2, 6 bases. V dropped 1 base and J dropped 4 bases, with 10 bases sitting between them. CDR3 length: 14 amino acids. Looked up from germline, CDR1 is SEHNR and CDR2 is FQNEAQ (reference sequence). CDR3 nucleotide sequence: TGTGCCAGCAGCTTAGAGGGTAGCGGAGAGACCCAGTACTTC. Its translation is CASSLEGSGETQYF. Full variable domain (remainder filled in from reference TRBV7-9 and TRBJ2-5): DTGVSQNPRHKITKRGQNVTFRCDPISEHNRLYWYRQTLGQGPEFLTYFQNEAQLEKSRLLSDRFSAERPKGSFSTLEIQRTEQGDSAMYLCASSLEGSGETQYFGPGTRLLVL.